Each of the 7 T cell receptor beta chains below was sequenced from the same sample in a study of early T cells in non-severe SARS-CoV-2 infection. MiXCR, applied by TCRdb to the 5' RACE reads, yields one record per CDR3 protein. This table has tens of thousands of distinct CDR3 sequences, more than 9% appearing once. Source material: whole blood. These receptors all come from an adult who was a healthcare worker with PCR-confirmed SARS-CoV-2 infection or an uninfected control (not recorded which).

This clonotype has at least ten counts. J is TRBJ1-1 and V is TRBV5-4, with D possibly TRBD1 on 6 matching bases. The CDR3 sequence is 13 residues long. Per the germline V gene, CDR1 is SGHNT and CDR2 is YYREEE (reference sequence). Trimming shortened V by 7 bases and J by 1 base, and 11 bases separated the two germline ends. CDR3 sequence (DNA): TGTGCCAGCGGGGGGGGGCCGAACACTGAAGCTTTCTTT. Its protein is CASGGGPNTEAFF. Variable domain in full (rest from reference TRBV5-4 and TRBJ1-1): ETGVTQSPTHLIKTRGQQVTLRCSSQSGHNTVSWYQQALGQGPQFIFQYYREEENGRGNFPPRFSGLQFPNYSSELNVNALELDDSALYLCASGGGPNTEAFFGQGTRLTVV.

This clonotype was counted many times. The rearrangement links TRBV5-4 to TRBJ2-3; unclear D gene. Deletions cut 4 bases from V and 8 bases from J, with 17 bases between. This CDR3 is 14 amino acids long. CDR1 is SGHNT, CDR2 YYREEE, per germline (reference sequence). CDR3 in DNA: TGTGCCAGCAGCCTCCCGGGTTTTGGGGTTACGCAGTATTTT. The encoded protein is CASSLPGFGVTQYF.

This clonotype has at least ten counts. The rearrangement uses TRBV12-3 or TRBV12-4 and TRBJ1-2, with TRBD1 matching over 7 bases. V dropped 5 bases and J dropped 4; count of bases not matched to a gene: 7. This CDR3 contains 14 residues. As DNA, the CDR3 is TGTGCCAGCAGTCGCGGGACAGCCGTCTATGGCTACACCTTC. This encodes CASSRGTAVYGYTF.

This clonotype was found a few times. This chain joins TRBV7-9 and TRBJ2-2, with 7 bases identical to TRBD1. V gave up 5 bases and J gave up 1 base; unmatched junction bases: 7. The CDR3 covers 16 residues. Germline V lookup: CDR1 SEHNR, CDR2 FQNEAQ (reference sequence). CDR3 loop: CASSRPGTENTGELFF. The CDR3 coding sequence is TGTGCCAGCAGCCGTCCCGGGACAGAGAACACCGGGGAGCTGTTTTTT.

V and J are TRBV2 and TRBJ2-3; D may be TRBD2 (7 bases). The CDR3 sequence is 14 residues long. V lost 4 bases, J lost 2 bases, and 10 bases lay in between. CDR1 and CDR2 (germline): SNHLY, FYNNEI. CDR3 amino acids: CASSGGGPTDTQYF. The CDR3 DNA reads TGTGCCAGCAGTGGGGGGGGCCCCACAGATACGCAGTATTTT.

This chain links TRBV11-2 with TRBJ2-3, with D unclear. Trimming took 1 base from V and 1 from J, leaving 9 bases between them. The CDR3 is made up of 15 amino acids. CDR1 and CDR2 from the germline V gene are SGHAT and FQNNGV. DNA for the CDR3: TGTGCCAGCAGCTTAGCTGCCCTGGGCACAGATACGCAGTATTTT. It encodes CASSLAALGTDTQYF. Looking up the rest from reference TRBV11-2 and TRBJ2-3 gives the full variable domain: EAGVAQSPRYKIIEKRQSVAFWCNPISGHATLYWYQQILGQGPKLLIQFQNNGVVDDSQLPKDRFSAERLKGVDSTLKIQPAKLEDSAVYLCASSLAALGTDTQYFGPGTRLTVL.

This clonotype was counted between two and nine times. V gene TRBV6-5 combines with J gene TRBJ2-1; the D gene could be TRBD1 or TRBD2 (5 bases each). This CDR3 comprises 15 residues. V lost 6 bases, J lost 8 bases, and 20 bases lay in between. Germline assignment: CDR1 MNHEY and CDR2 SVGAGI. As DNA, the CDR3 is TGTGCCAGCAGGACCGGGACGTTCGAGGTGGATGAGCAGTTCTTC. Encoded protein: CASRTGTFEVDEQFF.